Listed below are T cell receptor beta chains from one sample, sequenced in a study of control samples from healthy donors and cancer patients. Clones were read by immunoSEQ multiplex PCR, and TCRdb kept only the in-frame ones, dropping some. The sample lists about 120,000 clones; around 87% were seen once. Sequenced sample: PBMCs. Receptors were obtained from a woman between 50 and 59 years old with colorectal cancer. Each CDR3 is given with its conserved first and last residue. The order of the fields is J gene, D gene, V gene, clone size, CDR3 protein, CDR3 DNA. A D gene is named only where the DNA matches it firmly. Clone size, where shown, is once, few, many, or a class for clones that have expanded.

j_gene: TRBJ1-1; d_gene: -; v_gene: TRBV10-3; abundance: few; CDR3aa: CAISWKKGNLTRNTEAFF; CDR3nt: TGTGCCATCAGCTGGAAAAAGGGCAATCTGACAAGGAACACTGAAGCTTTCTTT
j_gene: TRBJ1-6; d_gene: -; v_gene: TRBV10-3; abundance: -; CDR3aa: CAISVQSGFNSPLHF; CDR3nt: TGTGCCATCAGTGTACAGTCGGGATTTAATTCACCCCTCCACTTT
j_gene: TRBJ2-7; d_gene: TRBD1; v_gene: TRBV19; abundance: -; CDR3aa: CASSIGGQHAYEQYF; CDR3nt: TGTGCCAGTAGTATAGGGGGACAGCATGCCTACGAGCAGTACTTC
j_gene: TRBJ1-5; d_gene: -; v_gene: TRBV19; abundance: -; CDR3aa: CASSVAGLNQPQHF; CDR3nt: TGTGCCAGTAGTGTGGCAGGACTGAATCAGCCCCAGCATTTT
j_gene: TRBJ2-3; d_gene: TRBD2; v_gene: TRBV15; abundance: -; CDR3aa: CATQGVAGKPDTQYF; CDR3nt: TGTGCCACCCAAGGCGTAGCGGGCAAACCAGATACGCAGTATTTT
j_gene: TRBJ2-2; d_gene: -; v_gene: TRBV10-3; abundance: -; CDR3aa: CATLGSSDTGELFF; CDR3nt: TGTGCCACCCTGGGCTCCTCAGACACCGGGGAGCTGTTTTTT
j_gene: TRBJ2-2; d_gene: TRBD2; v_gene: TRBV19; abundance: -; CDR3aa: CASSDGGAANTGELFF; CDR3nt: TGTGCCAGTAGTGACGGGGGGGCGGCGAACACCGGGGAGCTGTTTTTT
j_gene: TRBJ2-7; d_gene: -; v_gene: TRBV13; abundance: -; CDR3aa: CASSVGLYEQYF; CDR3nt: TGTGCCAGCAGCGTTGGACTATACGAGCAGTACTTC
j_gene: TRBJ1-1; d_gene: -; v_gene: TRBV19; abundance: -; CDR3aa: CASSARDTEAFF; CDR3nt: TGTGCCAGTAGTGCCCGGGACACTGAAGCTTTCTTT
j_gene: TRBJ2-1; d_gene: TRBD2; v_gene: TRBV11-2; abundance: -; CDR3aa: CASSHAASGYNEQFF; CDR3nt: TGTGCCAGCAGCCACGCTGCTAGCGGATACAATGAGCAGTTCTTC
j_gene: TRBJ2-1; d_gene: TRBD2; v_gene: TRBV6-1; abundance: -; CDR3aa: CASSDPRAGAYNEQFF; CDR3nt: TGTGCCAGCAGTGACCCCAGAGCGGGGGCGTACAATGAGCAGTTCTTC
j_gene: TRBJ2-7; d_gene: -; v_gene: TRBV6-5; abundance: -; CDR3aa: CASRLSRSSYEQYF; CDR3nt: TGTGCCAGCAGGCTTTCCAGGAGCTCCTACGAGCAGTACTTC
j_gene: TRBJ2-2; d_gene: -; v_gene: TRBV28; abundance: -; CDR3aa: CASSFRGAINAGELFF; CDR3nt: TGTGCCAGCAGTTTTCGGGGGGCGATAAACGCCGGGGAGCTGTTTTTT
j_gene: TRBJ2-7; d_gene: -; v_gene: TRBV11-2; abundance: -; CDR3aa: CASSPYTQEPEQYF; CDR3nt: TGTGCCAGCAGCCCCTACACCCAAGAGCCCGAGCAGTACTTC
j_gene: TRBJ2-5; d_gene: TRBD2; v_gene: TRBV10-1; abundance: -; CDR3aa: CASSESGAGQETQYF; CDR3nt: TGCGCCAGCAGTGAGTCAGGAGCGGGGCAAGAGACCCAGTACTTC
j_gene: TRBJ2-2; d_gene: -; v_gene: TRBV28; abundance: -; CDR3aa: CASSRPGHPNTGELFF; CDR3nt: TGTGCCAGCAGTCGACCGGGACATCCGAACACCGGGGAGCTGTTTTTT
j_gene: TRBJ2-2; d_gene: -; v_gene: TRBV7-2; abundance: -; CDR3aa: CASSPRPLPGELFF; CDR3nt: TGTGCCAGCAGTCCCCGCCCTCTACCCGGGGAGCTGTTTTTT
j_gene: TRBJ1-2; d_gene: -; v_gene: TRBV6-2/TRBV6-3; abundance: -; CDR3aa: CASSRLTYGYTF; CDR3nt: TGTGCCAGCAGCCGACTGACCTATGGCTACACCTTC
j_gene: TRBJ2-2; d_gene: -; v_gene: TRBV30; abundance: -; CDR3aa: CAWGMMPSNTGELFF; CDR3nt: TGTGCCTGGGGGATGATGCCATCGAACACCGGGGAGCTGTTTTTT
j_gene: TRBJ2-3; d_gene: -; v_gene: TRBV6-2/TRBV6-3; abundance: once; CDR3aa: CASSLGGLSTDTQYF; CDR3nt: TGTGCCAGCAGTCTCGGGGGCCTCAGCACAGATACGCAGTATTTT
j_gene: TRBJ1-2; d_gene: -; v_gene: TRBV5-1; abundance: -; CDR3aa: CASSFTGPQDYGYTF; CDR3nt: TGCGCCAGCAGCTTTACCGGGCCCCAAGACTATGGCTACACCTTC
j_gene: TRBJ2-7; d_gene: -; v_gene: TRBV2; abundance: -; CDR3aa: CASSGTGAYEQYF; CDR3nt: TGTGCCAGCAGTGGGACGGGCGCATACGAGCAGTACTTC
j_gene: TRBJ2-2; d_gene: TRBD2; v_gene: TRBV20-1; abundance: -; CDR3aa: CSASPLAGGPGELFF; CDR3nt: TGCAGTGCTAGTCCCCTGGCGGGAGGGCCCGGGGAGCTGTTTTTT
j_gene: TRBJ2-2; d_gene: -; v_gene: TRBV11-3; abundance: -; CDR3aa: CASSPRGTRTGELFF; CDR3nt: TGTGCCAGCAGCCCAAGGGGGACACGCACCGGGGAGCTGTTTTTT
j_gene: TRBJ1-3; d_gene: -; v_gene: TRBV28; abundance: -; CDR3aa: CASIPSPQSGNTIYF; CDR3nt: TGTGCCAGCATCCCCTCCCCCCAGTCTGGAAACACCATATATTTT
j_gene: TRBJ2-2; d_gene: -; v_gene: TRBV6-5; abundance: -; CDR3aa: CASTRQFLAGELFF; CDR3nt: TGTGCCAGCACCAGACAGTTTTTGGCCGGGGAGCTGTTTTTT
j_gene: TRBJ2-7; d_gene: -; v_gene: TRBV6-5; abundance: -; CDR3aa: CASRPGAGLAYEQYF; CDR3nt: TGTGCCAGCAGACCAGGGGCAGGCCTAGCCTACGAGCAGTACTTC
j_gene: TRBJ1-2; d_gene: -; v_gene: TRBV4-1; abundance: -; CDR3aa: CASSQENNLYGYTF; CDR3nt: TGCGCCAGCAGCCAAGAGAATAACCTGTATGGCTACACCTTC